This T cell receptor beta chain appears in the sequencing data of a study of T-cell reconstitution after alpha-beta-depleted transplantation in children (dated by TCRdb to 2016 to 2017). About the investigation overall: Using TCR repertoire profiling, the study followed T-cell immune reconstitution in a quantitative way in children after TCRalphabeta/CD19-depleted allogeneic hematopoietic cell transplantation.

Ends trimmed: V by 0 bases, J by 5 bases; bases unmatched to a gene: 17. CDR3 length: 20 amino acids, cysteine to phenylalanine. The sequence is cut down to CDR3 DNA, 60 bases in frame from base 1. The germline V gene encodes CDR1 MNHEY and CDR2 SVGEGT. A note on this clonotype: Its antigen is not yet known. No clone much larger than this one lies a single base away; base qualities are absent.

Libraries were prepared through PCR. This sample was sequenced with an Illumina HiSeq 2500. To normalize quantification of the TCRbeta repertoire, the TCR libraries were built with molecular barcoding that relied on unique molecular identifiers. Starting from the raw public reads, TCRdb applied fastp trimming at Q25, assembled clones with MiXCR and retained in-frame beta chains. Rows are unified per CDR3 protein, each entry keeping the most common DNA and genes. This sample is represented by hundreds of thousands of distinct CDR3 sequences; under 15% of them were singletons. Jointly, the top ten make up 5% to 6% of the sample.

Source: PBMCs from the stem cell graft donor, taken from the stem cell graft. The source is a human donor who donated a stem cell graft to a child with combined immunodeficiency. The sequence links TRBV6-2 or TRBV6-3 to TRBJ2-5, and TRBD2 matches 11 of the central bases. The DNA sequence is as follows: TGTGCCAGCAGTTACTCCCCCCCGGGGCTAGCGGGAGGATCCCAGGAGACCCAGTACTTC. Its protein reads: CASSYSPPGLAGGSQETQYF.